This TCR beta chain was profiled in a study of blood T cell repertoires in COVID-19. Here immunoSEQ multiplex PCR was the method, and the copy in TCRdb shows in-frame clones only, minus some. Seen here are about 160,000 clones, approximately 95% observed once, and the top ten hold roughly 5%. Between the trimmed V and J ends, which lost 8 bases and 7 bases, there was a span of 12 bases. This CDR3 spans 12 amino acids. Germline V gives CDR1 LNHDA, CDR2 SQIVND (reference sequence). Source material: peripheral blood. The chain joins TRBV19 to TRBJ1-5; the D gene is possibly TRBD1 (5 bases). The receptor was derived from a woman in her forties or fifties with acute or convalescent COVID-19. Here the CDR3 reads CASGGGGQPQHF. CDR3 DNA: TGTGCCAGTGGCGGGGGAGGGCAGCCCCAGCATTTT.